These 9 T cell receptor beta chains came from one sample sequenced in a study of blood T cells in healthy people across ages. With a J-beta primer mix and a sample-barcoded 5' primer, a second PCR ran roughly 6 to 11 cycles. TCRdb recomputed calls from the 5' RACE reads with MiXCR, one row per CDR3 protein. This table holds 700,000 to 900,000 distinct CDR3 sequences, approximately 24% found once. These data are also associated with another study on T cells of mothers and their children.

The sequenced sample was blood. The receptor source for this set is a boy between 10 and 17 years old in good health.

This clonotype has more than one count but fewer than ten. The genes are TRBV30 and TRBJ2-5; D gene unclear. Gene TRBJ2-1 matches the end of the DNA better, so the J call may be wrong. The CDR3 runs 11 residues. Germline V lookup: CDR1 GTSNPN, CDR2 SVGIG (reference sequence). CDR3 region: CAWSGKYEQFF. CDR3 bases: TGTGCCTGGAGTGGGAAGTATGAGCAGTTCTTC.

The V call is TRBV10-3, the J call TRBJ2-3; D tentatively reads TRBD1 or TRBD2 (5 bases each). Germline CDR1 is ENHRY and CDR2 is SYGVKD. V lost 2 bases and J lost 2, with 11 bases in between. The CDR3 has 15 amino acids. The CDR3: CAISEGGPFTDTQYF. CDR3 nucleotides: TGTGCCATCAGTGAGGGGGGACCCTTCACAGATACGCAGTATTTT.

This clonotype was recorded a few times. The rearrangement links TRBV20-1 to TRBJ2-7; 8 bases line up with TRBD1. V trimming: 2 bases; J trimming: 1 base; junction bases outside the gene matches: 4. Germline V gene lookup returns CDR1 DFQATT and CDR2 SNEGSKA (reference sequence). This CDR3 region has 14 residues. The CDR3 DNA sequence: TGCAGTGCTAGATCGACAGGGGAGTCCTACGAGCAGTACTTC. This sequence encodes CSARSTGESYEQYF.

Only a few counts were recorded for this clonotype. This chain joins TRBV7-2 and TRBJ1-1; D not resolved. This CDR3 has 17 amino acids. In germline, CDR1 is SGHTA, CDR2 FQGNSA. Trimming left V 1 base short and J 0 bases short, with 15 bases between. The CDR3 spells CASSLVSGLPMNTEAFF. In DNA, the CDR3 is TGTGCCAGCAGCTTAGTTTCTGGGCTACCCATGAACACTGAAGCTTTCTTT.

The CDR3, as DNA: TGTGCCAGCAGCCGAGGGGACAGGGAAGCTGGTGAGCAGTTCTTC. Amino acid sequence: CASSRGDREAGEQFF. The chain links TRBV7-9 to TRBJ2-1; 9 nucleotides align to TRBD1. This CDR3 has 15 residues. With 5 bases clipped from V and 9 bases from J, the junction kept 11 bases outside the gene matches. Germline V lookup: CDR1 SEHNR, CDR2 FQNEAQ (reference sequence).

This clonotype was observed a few times. The genes are TRBV20-1 and TRBJ2-5; D possibly uses TRBD1 or TRBD2 (5 bases each). TRBJ2-7 matches the DNA end more closely, so the J call is doubtful. The CDR3 covers 16 residues. Germline V lookup: CDR1 DFQATT, CDR2 SNEGSKA (reference sequence). CDR3 region: CSARDVFGALSYEQYF. The CDR3 bases are TGCAGTGCTAGAGATGTCTTCGGGGCCCTCTCCTACGAGCAGTACTTC.

This chain's CDR3 is CASSESRDRVSETQYF. Written as DNA, the CDR3 is TGTGCCAGCAGTGAATCGAGGGACAGGGTTTCGGAGACCCAGTACTTC. This chain joins TRBV25-1 and TRBJ2-5; 9 bases match TRBD1. Germline CDR1 reads MGHDK; CDR2 reads SYGVNS. The V segment lost 1 base and the J segment 5 bases; nucleotides outside the gene matches: 8. The CDR3 covers 16 residues.

In the case of this clonotype: The junction does not match germline at one end; this may be a read error. This chain links TRBV5-1 with TRBJ2-5; 11 bases are shared with TRBD2. The better agreement between TRBJ2-1 and the DNA end casts doubt on the J call. CDR3 length: 15 residues. Germline-derived CDR1 and CDR2 are SGHRS and YFSETQ. As DNA, the CDR3 is TGCGCCCGCAGCTTGGGGACTAGCGGCATGAATGAGCAGTTCTTC. This codes for CARSLGTSGMNEQFF.

The chain combines TRBV6-5 with TRBJ2-7; D uncertain. The CDR3 length is 13 residues. Germline V gives CDR1 MNHEY, CDR2 SVGAGI. Deletions cut 0 bases from V and 2 bases from J, with 5 bases between. CDR3 in DNA: TGTGCCAGCAGTTACTCGGGTCCCTACGAGCAGTACTTC. Translation: CASSYSGPYEQYF.